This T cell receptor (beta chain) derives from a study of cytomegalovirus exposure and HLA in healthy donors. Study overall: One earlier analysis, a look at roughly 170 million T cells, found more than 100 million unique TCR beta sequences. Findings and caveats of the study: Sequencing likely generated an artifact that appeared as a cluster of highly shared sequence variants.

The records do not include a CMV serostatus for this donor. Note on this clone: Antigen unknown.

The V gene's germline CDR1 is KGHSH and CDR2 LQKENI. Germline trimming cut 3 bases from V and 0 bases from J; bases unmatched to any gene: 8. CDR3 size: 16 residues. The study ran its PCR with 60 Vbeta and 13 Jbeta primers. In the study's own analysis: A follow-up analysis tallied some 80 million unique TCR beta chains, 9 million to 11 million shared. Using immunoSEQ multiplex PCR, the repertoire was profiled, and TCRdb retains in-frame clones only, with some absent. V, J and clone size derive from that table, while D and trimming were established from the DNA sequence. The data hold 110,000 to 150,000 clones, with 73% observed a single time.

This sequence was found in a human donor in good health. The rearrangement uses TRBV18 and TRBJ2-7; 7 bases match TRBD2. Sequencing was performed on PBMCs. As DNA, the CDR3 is TGTGCCAGCTCACCTAATCCCAGCGGGGTCTCCTACGAGCAGTACTTC. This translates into CASSPNPSGVSYEQYF. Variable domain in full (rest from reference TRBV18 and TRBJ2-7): NAGVMQNPRHLVRRRGQEARLRCSPMKGHSHVYWYRQLPEEGLKFMVYLQKENIIDESGMPKERFSAEFPKEGPSILRIQQVVRGDSAAYFCASSPNPSGVSYEQYFGPGTRLTVT.